The rows below give T cell receptor beta chains drawn from one sample of a study of T cell repertoires in cytomegalovirus infection. Using its own MiXCR run on the reads, TCRdb lists one record per CDR3 protein. The sample has tens of thousands of distinct CDR3 sequences; about 4.2% are singletons. Sequenced sample: PBMCs. The source of these receptors is a human donor in good health (CMV status not recorded). Some clones in this sample may be carry-over from other donors' samples. The CDR3 runs from the conserved cysteine through the conserved F or W. A D gene is named only where the DNA matches it firmly. A row's size may be missing; if present it is once, few, many or a size class.

>TRBD1|TRBV7-9|many|TRBJ1-1
CASSATGLNTEAFF
TGTGCCAGCAGCGCGACAGGGCTGAACACTGAAGCTTTCTTT
>TRBD2|TRBV12-3/TRBV12-4|many|TRBJ2-1
CASSWTSGPYNEQFF
TGTGCCAGCAGTTGGACTAGCGGACCCTACAATGAGCAGTTCTTC
>TRBD1|TRBV28|many|TRBJ1-5
CASSFLFAQGGSQPQHF
TGTGCCAGCAGTTTCCTGTTTGCACAGGGGGGGAGTCAGCCCCAGCATTTT
>.|TRBV7-2|many|TRBJ2-7
CASSSWNEQYF
TGTGCCAGCAGCTCCTGGAACGAGCAGTACTTC
>.|TRBV7-3|many|TRBJ1-1
CASSAHMNTEAFF
TGTGCCAGCAGCGCACACATGAACACTGAAGCTTTCTTT
>TRBD2|TRBV7-2|many|TRBJ2-3
CASSTGVPGLAGSPRTDTQYF
TGTGCCAGCAGCACTGGTGTGCCGGGACTAGCGGGCTCACCGAGGACAGATACGCAGTATTTT
>.|TRBV7-9|many|TRBJ2-5
CASSQDLAIGTQYF
TGTGCCAGCAGCCAAGATTTGGCCATTGGGACCCAGTACTTC
>TRBD1|TRBV25-1|many|TRBJ1-4
CASQGTELEKLFF
TGTGCCAGCCAGGGGACAGAGCTTGAAAAACTGTTTTTT
>.|TRBV7-2|many|TRBJ1-1
CASSLARGLGKNTEAFF
TGTGCCAGCAGCTTAGCGCGGGGACTTGGAAAGAACACTGAAGCTTTCTTT
>TRBD1|TRBV20-1|many|TRBJ1-5
CSATGGAYQPQHF
TGCAGTGCCACAGGGGGCGCGTATCAGCCCCAGCATTTT
>.|TRBV7-2|many|TRBJ2-7
CASSLYTGEQYF
TGTGCCAGCAGCTTATATACAGGCGAGCAGTACTTC
>TRBD2|TRBV11-2|many|TRBJ2-3
CASSPWTRSTDTQYF
TGTGCCAGCAGTCCCTGGACTAGGAGCACAGATACGCAGTATTTT
>.|TRBV7-8|many|TRBJ1-5
CASSSRDLNQPQHF
TGTGCCAGCAGCTCCCGGGACTTAAATCAGCCCCAGCATTTT
>TRBD2|TRBV11-3|few|TRBJ2-4
CASSLGPERGNIQYF
TGTGCCAGCAGCCTCGGACCGGAGCGGGGAAACATTCAGTACTTC
>.|TRBV6-5|few|TRBJ1-2
CASSPLGQEGYGYTF
TGTGCCAGCAGTCCACTGGGTCAGGAGGGATATGGCTACACCTTC
>.|TRBV7-2|few|TRBJ2-3
CASSLEVGTLTDTQYF
TGTGCCAGCAGCTTAGAAGTAGGGACCCTCACAGATACGCAGTATTTT
>.|TRBV6-2/TRBV6-3|.|TRBJ2-3
CATHRGYTDTQYF
TGTGCCACCCACCGAGGCTACACAGATACGCAGTATTTT
>.|TRBV7-8|few|TRBJ1-5
CASSFNPHQPQHF
TGTGCCAGCAGCTTCAACCCACATCAGCCCCAGCATTTT
>.|TRBV28|many|TRBJ1-2
CASSNYGYTF
TGTGCCAGCTCTAACTATGGCTACACCTTC
>.|TRBV29-1|many|TRBJ2-1
CKAGEQFF
TGCAAGGCCGGGGAGCAGTTCTTC
>TRBD2|TRBV7-2|many|TRBJ2-5
CASSLGGGGAAETQYF
TGTGCCAGCAGCTTAGGAGGCGGGGGGGCCGCTGAGACCCAGTACTTC
>TRBD1|TRBV7-2|many|TRBJ1-1
CASSLRTGMTFF
TGTGCCAGCAGCCTAAGGACAGGGATGACTTTCTTT
>.|TRBV7-2|many|TRBJ1-4
CASSSAPGESEKLFF
TGTGCCAGCAGCTCTGCCCCCGGGGAGAGCGAAAAACTGTTTTTT
>.|TRBV4-2|few|TRBJ1-2
CASSQDQGEDYGYTF
TGTGCCAGCAGCCAAGATCAGGGTGAGGACTATGGCTACACCTTC
>TRBD1|TRBV15|.|TRBJ2-5
CAHSQTGGETQDF
TGTGCCCACAGCCAGACAGGGGGAGAGACCCAGGATTTC
>.|TRBV6-1|many|TRBJ2-1
CASSTRRQVNEQFF
TGTGCCAGCAGTACCCGTAGACAGGTCAATGAGCAGTTCTTC
>.|TRBV7-2|many|TRBJ1-6
CASSLVMGSLHF
TGTGCCAGCAGCTTAGTCATGGGATCCCTCCACTTT
>TRBD1|TRBV7-2|once|TRBJ1-3
CASSLTLTGRNTIYF
TGTGCCAGCAGCCTCACGCTGACAGGGCGAAACACCATATATTTT
>.|TRBV7-2|many|TRBJ1-2
CASSRKGSYSGYTF
TGTGCCAGCAGCCGGAAGGGCAGCTATTCTGGCTACACCTTC
>TRBD1|TRBV28|.|TRBJ2-1
CASSLYSGTGSPEQFF
TGTGCCAGCAGTCTGTACTCCGGGACAGGGTCCCCTGAGCAGTTCTTC
>.|TRBV7-2|many|TRBJ2-1
CASSHGWAEQFF
TGTGCCAGCAGCCATGGGTGGGCAGAGCAGTTCTTC
>.|TRBV7-2|many|TRBJ2-5
CASSQMPGETQYF
TGTGCCAGCAGCCAAATGCCAGGAGAGACCCAGTACTTC
>.|TRBV7-2|many|TRBJ2-5
CASSSREFATQYF
TGTGCCAGCAGCTCCAGGGAGTTCGCGACCCAGTACTTC
>.|TRBV7-2|many|TRBJ2-1
CASSLSRFRGTIVNEQFF
TGTGCCAGCAGCCTGTCTCGATTTCGCGGTACAATCGTCAATGAGCAGTTCTTC
>TRBD2|TRBV7-2|many|TRBJ2-3
CASRTLAGGLTDTQYF
TGTGCCAGCAGAACCTTAGCGGGAGGCCTCACAGATACGCAGTATTTT
>TRBD1|TRBV7-8|many|TRBJ2-5
CASSLDTGGGETQYF
TGTGCCAGCAGCTTAGATACAGGGGGCGGGGAGACCCAGTACTTC
>.|TRBV12-3/TRBV12-4|once|TRBJ2-4
CTSSLSLAKNIQYF
TGTACCAGCAGTTTGTCGCTAGCCAAAAACATTCAGTACTTC